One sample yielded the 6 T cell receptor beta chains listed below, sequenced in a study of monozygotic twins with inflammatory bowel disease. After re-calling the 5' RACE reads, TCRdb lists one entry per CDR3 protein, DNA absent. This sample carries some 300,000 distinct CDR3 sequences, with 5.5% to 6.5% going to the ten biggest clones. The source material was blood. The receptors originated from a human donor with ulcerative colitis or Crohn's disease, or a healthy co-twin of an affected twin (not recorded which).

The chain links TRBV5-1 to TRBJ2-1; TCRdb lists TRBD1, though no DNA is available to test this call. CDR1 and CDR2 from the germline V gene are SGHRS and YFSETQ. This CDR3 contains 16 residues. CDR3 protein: CASSSPGTGFKDEQFF.

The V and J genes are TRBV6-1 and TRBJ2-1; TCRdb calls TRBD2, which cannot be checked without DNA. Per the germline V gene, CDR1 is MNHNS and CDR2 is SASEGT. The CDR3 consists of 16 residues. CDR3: CASSLTRASSYNEQFF.

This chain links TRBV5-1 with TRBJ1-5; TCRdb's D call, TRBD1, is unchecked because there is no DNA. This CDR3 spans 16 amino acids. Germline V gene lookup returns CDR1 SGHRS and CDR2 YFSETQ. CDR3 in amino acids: CASAAQPGQINQPQHF.

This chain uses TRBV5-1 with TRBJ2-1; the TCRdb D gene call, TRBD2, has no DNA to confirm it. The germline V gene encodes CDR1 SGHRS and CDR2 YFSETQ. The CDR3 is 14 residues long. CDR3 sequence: CASSLSGGDNEQFF.

CDR3 protein: CAISESKSGYTF. The chain recombines TRBV10-3 with TRBJ1-2. Germline loops: CDR1 ENHRY, CDR2 SYGVKD. The CDR3 totals 12 residues.

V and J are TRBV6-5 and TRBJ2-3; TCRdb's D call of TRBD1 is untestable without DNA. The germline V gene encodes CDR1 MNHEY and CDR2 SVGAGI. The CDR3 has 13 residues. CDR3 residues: CASSLYSGDTQYF.